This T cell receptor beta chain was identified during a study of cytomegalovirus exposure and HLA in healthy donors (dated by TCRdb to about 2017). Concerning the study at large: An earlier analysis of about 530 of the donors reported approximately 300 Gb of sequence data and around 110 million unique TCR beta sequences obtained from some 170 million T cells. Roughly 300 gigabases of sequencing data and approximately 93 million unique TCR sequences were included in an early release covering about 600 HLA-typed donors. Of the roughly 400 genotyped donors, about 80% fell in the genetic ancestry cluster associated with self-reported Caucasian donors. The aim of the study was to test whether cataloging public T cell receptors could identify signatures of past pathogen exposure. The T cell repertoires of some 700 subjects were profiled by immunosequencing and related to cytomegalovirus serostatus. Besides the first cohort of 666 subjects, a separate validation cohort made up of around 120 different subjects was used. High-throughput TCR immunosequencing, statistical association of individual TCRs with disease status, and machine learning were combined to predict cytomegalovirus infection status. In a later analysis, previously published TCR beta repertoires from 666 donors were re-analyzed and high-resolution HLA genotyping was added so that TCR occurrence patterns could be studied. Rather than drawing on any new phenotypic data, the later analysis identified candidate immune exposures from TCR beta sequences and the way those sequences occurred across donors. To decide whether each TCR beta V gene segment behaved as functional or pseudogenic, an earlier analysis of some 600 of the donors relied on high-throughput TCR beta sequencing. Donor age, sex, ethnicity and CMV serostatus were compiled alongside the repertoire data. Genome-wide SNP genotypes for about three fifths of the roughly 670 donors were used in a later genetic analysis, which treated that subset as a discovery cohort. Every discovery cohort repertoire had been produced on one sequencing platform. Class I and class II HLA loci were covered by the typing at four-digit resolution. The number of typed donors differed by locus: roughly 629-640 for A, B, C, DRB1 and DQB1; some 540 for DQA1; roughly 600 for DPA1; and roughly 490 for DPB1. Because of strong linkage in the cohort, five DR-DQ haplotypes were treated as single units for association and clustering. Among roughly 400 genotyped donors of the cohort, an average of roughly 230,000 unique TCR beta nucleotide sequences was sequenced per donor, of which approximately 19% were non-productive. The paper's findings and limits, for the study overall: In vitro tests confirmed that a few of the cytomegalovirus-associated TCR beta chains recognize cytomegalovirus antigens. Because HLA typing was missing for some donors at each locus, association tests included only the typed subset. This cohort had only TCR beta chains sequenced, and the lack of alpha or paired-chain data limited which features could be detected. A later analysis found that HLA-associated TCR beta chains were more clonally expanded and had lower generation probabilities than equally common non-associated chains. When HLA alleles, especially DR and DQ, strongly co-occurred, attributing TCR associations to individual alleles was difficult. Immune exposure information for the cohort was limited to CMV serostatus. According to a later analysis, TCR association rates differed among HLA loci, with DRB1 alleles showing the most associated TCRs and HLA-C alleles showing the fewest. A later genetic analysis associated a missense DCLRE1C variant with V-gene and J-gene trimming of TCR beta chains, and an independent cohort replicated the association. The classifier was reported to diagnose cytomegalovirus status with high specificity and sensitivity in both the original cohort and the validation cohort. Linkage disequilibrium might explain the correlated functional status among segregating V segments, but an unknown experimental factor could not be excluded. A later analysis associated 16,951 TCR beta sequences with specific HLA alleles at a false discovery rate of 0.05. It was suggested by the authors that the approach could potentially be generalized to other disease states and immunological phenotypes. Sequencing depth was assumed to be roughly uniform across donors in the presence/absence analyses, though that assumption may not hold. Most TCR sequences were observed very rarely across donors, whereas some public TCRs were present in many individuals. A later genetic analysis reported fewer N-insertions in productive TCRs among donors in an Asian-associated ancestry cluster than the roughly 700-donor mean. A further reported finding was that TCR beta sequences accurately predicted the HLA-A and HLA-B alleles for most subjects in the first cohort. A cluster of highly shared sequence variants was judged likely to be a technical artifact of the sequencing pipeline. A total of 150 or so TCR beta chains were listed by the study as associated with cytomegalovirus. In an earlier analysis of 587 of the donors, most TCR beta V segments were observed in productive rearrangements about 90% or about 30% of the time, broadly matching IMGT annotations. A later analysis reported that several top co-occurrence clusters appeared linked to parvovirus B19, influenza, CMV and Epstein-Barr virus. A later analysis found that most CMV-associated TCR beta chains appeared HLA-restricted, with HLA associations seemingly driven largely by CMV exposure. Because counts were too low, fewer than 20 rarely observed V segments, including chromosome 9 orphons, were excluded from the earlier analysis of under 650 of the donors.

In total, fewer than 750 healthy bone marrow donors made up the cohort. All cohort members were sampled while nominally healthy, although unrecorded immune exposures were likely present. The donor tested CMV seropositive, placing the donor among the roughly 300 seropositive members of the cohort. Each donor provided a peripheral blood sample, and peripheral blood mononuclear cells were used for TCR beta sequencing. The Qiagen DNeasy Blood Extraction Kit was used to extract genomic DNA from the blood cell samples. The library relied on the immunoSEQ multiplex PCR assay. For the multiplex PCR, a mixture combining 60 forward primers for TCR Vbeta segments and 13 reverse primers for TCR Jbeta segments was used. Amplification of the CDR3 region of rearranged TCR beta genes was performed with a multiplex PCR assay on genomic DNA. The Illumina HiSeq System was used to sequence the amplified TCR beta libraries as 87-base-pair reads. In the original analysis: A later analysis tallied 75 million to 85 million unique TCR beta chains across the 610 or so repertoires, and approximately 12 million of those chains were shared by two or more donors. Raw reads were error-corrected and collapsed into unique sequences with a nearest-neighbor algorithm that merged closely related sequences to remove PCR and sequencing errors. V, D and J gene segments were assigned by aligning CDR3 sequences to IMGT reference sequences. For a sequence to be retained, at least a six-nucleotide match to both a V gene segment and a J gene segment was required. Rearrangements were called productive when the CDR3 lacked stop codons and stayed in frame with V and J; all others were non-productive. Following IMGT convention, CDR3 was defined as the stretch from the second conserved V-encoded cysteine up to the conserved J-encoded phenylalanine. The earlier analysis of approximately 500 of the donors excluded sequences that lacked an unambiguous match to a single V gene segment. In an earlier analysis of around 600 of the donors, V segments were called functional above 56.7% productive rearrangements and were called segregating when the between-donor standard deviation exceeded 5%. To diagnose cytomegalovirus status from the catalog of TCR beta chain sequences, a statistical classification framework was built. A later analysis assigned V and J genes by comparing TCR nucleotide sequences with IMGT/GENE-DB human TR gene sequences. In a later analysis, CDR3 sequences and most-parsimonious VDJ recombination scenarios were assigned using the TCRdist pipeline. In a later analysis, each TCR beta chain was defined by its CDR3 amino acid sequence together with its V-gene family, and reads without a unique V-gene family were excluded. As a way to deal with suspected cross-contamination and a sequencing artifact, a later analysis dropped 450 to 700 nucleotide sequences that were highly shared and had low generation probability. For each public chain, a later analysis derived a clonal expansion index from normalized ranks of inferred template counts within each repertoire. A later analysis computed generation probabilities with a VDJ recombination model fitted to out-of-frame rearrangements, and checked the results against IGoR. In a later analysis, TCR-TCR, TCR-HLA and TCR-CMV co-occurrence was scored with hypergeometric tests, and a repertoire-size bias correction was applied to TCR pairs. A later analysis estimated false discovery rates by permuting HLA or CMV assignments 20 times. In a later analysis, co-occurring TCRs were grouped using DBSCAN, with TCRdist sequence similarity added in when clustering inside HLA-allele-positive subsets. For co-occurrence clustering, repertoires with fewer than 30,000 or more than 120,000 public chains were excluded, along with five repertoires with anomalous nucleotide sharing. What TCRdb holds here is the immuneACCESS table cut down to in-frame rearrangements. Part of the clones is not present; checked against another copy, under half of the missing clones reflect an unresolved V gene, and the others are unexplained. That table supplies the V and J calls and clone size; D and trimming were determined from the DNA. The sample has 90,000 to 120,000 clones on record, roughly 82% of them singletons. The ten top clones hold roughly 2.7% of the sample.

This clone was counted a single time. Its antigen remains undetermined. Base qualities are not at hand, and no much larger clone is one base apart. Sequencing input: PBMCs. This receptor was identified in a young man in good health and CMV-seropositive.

The nucleotide sequence is given as TGTGCCAGCAGTCCAACAGGGGGCAGATCCTACGAGCAGTACTTC. It specifies CASSPTGGRSYEQYF. This sequence uses TRBV6-5 and TRBJ2-7; 9 of the junction bases match TRBD1. V and J are trimmed by 5 bases and 1 base, and the gene matches miss 6 bases of the junction. Based on the germline V gene, the CDR1 and CDR2 sequences are MNHEY and SVGAGI. The CDR3 measures 15 amino acids from cysteine to phenylalanine. The read is trimmed to its CDR3 DNA, 45 bases read in frame from base 1.